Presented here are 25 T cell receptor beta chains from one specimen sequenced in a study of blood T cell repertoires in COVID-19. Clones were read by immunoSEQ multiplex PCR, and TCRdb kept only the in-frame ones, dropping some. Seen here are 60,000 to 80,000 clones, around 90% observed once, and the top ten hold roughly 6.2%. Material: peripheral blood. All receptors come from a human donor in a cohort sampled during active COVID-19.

The CDR3 protein is CASSLSGQTFASGANVLTF. CDR3 nucleotide sequence: TGCGCCAGCAGCTTGTCGGGACAGACCTTCGCCTCTGGGGCCAACGTCCTGACTTTC. The chain is built from TRBV5-1 and TRBJ2-6, with 7 bases that match TRBD1. CDR1 and CDR2 from the germline V gene are SGHRS and YFSETQ. Germline trimming cut 1 base from V and 0 bases from J; bases unmatched to any gene: 10. The CDR3 length is 19 residues.

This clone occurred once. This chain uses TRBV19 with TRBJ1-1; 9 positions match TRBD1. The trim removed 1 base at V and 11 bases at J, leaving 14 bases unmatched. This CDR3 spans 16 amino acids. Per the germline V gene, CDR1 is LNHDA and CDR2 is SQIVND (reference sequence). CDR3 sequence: CASSIGGQGRLSEAFF. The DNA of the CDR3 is TGTGCCAGTAGTATAGGTGGACAGGGGAGGTTGTCGGAGGCTTTCTTT.

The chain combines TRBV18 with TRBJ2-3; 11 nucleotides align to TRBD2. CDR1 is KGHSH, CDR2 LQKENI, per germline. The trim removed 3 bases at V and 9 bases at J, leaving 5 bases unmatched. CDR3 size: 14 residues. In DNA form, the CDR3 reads TGTGCCAGCTCACCCTCGACTAGCGGGGAAACGCAGTATTTT. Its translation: CASSPSTSGETQYF.

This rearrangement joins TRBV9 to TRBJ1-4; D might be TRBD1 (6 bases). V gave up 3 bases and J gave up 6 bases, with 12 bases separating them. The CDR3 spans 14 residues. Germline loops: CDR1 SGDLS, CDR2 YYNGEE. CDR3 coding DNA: TGTGCCAGCAGCGCGAGGACAGAAGATGAAAAACTGTTTTTT. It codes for CASSARTEDEKLFF.

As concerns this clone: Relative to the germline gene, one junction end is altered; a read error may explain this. This CDR3 is CASSLRAGVTGNTIYF. The CDR3 nucleotides read TGTGCTAGCAGCTTAAGGGCAGGGGTTACTGGAAACACCATATATTTT. The chain joins TRBV7-7 to TRBJ1-3; D perhaps matches TRBD1 (6 bases). The CDR3 contains 16 residues. Germline lookup yields CDR1 SSHAT and CDR2 FNYEAQ (reference sequence).

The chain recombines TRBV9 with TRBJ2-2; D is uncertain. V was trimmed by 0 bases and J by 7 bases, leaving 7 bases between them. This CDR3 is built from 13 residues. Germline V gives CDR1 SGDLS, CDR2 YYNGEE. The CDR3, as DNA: TGTGCCAGCAGCGTAGTGTATCTCGGGGAGCTGTTTTTT. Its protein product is CASSVVYLGELFF.

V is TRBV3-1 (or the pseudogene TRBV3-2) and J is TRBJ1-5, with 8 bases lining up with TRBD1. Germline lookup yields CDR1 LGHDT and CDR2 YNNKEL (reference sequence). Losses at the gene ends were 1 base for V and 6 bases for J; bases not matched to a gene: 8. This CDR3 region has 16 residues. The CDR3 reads CASSQGAPGGGQPQHF. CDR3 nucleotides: TGTGCCAGCAGCCAAGGGGCCCCAGGGGGCGGTCAGCCCCAGCATTTT.

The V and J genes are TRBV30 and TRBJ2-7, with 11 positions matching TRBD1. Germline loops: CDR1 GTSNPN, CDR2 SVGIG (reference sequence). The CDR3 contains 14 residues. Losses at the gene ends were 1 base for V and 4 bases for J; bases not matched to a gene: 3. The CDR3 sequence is CAWSGGQGDYEQYF. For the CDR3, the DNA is TGTGCCTGGAGTGGGGGACAGGGGGATTACGAGCAGTACTTC.

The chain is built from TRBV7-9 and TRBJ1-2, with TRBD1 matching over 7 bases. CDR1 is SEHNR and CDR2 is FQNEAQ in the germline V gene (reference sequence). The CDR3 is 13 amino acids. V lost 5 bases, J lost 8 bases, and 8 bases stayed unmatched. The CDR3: CASSLRGGEGYTF. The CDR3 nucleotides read TGTGCCAGCAGCCTCCGAGGGGGCGAAGGCTACACCTTC. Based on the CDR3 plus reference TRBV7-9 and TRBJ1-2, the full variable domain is DTGVSQNPRHKITKRGQNVTFRCDPISEHNRLYWYRQTLGQGPEFLTYFQNEAQLEKSRLLSDRFSAERPKGSFSTLEIQRTEQGDSAMYLCASSLRGGEGYTFGSGTRLTVV.

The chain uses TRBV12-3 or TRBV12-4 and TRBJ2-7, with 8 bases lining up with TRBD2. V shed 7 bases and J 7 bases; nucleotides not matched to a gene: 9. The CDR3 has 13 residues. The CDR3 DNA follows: TGTGCCAGCACCGCCGGGACTAGTAGTGAGCAGTACTTC. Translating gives CASTAGTSSEQYF.

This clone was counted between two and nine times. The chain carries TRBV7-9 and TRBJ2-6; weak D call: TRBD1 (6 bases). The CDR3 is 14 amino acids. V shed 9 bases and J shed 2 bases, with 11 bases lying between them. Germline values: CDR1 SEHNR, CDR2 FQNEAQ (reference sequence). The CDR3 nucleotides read TGTGCCAGTTGCAGGGGCGCTGGGGCCAACGTCCTGACTTTC. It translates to CASCRGAGANVLTF.

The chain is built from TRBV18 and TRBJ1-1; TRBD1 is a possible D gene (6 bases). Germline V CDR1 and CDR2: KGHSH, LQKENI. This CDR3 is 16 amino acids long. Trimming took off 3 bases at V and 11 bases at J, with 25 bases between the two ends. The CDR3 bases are TGTGCCAGCTCACCGTCTTGGCAGGGGTCTCGTAGGGGTGCTTTCTTT. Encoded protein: CASSPSWQGSRRGAFF.

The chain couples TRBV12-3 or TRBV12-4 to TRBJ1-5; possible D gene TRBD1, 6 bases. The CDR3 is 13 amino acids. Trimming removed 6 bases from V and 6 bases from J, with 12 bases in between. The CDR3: CASSPTGFQPQHF. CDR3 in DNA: TGTGCCAGCAGCCCCACAGGGTTTCAGCCCCAGCATTTT.

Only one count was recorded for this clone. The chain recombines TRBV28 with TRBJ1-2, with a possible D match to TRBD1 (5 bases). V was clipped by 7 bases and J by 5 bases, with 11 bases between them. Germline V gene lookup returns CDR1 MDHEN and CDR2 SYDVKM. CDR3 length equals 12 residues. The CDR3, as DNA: TGTGCCAGCACTTCAGGGTTTTATGGCTACACCTTC. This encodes CASTSGFYGYTF.

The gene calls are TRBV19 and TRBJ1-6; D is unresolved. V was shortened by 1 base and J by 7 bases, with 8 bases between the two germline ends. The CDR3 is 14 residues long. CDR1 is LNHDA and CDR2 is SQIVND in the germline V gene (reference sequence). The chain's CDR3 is CASSIGGFNSPLHF. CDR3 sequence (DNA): TGTGCCAGTAGTATAGGAGGATTCAATTCACCCCTCCACTTT.

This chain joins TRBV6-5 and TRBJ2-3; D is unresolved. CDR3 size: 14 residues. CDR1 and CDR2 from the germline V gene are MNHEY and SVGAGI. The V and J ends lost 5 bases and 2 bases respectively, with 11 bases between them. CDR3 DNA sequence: TGTGCCAGCAGTCGACTGCCACTCACAGATACGCAGTATTTT. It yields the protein CASSRLPLTDTQYF.

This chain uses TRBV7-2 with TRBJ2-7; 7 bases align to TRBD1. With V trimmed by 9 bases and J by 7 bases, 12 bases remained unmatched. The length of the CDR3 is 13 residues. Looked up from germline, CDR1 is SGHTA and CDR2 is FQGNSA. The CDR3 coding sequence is TGTGCCAGTACACAGGGGCAATCGGGGGAGCAGTACTTC. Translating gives CASTQGQSGEQYF.

CDR3 residues: CASSSQGGSTGELFF. The CDR3 DNA sequence: TGCGCCAGCAGCTCTCAGGGTGGATCCACGGGGGAGCTGTTTTTT. The chain employs TRBV5-1 and TRBJ2-2; D perhaps matches TRBD1 (5 bases). The CDR3 consists of 15 residues. V shed 3 bases and J shed 8 bases, with 17 bases lying between them. Per the germline V gene, CDR1 is SGHRS and CDR2 is YFSETQ. The full variable domain, with the rest looked up from reference TRBV5-1 and TRBJ2-2, is KAGVTQTPRYLIKTRGQQVTLSCSPISGHRSVSWYQQTPGQGLQFLFEYFSETQRNKGNFPGRFSGRQFSNSRSEMNVSTLELGDSALYLCASSSQGGSTGELFFGEGSRLTVL.

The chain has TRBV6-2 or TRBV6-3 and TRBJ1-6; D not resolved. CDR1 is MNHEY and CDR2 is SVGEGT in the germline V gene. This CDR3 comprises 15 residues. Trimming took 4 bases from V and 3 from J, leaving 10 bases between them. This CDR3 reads CASSFRSVYNSPLHF. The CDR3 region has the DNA TGTGCCAGCAGTTTCCGGTCCGTCTATAATTCACCCCTCCACTTT.

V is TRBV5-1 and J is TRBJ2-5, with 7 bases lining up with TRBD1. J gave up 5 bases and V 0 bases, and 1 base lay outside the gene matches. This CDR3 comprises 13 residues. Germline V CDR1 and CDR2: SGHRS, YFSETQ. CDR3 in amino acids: CASSLEQGETQYF. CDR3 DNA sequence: TGCGCCAGCAGCTTGGAACAGGGGGAGACCCAGTACTTC.

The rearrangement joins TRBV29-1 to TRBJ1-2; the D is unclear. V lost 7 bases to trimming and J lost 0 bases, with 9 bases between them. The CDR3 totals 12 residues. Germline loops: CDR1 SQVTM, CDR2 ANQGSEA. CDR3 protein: CSAPNSNYGYTF. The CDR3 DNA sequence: TGCAGCGCCCCCAATTCTAACTATGGCTACACCTTC.

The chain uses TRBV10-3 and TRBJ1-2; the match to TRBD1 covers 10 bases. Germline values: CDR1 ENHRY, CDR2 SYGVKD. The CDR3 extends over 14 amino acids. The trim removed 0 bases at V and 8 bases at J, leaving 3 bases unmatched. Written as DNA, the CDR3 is TGTGCCATCAGTGAGTCGGGACAGGGGTACGGCTACACCTTC. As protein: CAISESGQGYGYTF.

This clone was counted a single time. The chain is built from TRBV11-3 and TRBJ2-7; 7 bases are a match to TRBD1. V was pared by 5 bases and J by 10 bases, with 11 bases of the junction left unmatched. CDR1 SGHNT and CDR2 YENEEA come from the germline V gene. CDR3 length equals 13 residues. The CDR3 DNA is TGTGCCAGCAGCCCATCGCCGGGACAGCCTCAGTACTTC. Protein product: CASSPSPGQPQYF.

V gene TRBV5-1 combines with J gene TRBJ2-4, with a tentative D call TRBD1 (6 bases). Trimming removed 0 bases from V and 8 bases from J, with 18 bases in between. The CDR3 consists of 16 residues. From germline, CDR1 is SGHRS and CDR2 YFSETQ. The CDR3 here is CASSLGANRAIDIQYF. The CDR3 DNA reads TGCGCCAGCAGCTTGGGAGCCAACAGGGCGATTGACATTCAGTACTTC.

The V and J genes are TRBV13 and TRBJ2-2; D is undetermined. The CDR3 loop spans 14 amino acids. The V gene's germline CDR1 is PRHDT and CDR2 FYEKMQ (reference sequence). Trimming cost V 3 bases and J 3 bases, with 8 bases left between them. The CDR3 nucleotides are TGTGCCAGCAGCTTGCGGTCCTACACCGGGGAGCTGTTTTTT. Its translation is CASSLRSYTGELFF. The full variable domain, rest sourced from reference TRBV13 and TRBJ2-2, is AAGVIQSPRHLIKEKRETATLKCYPIPRHDTVYWYQQGPGQDPQFLISFYEKMQSDKGSIPDRFSAQQFSDYHSELNMSSLELGDSALYFCASSLRSYTGELFFGEGSRLTVL.